This passage covers 19 T cell receptor beta chains from one sample sequenced in a study of T-cell memory formation after mild COVID-19. TCRdb reprocessed the 5' RACE reads with MiXCR, giving one entry per CDR3 protein. This sample has 130,000 to 150,000 distinct CDR3 sequences, with 6% to 6.5% found just once. Specimen: PBMCs or a T cell subset sorted from them (not recorded which). The receptors stem from an adult woman who had mild COVID-19 (a few samples of this study predate the infection). Cell type and time point are not known.

The sample holds many counts of this clonotype. This chain joins TRBV6-6 and TRBJ2-7, with 9 bases matching TRBD2. CDR1 MNHNY and CDR2 SVGAGI come from the germline V gene (reference sequence). The CDR3 loop spans 18 amino acids. Losses at the gene ends were 0 bases for V and 5 bases for J; bases not matched to a gene: 14. CDR3 loop: CASSYSYSGRSMVDEQYF. DNA for the CDR3: TGTGCCAGCAGTTACTCGTATAGCGGGAGATCTATGGTGGACGAGCAGTACTTC.

The V gene is TRBV4-1, the J gene TRBJ2-2, with a tentative D call TRBD1 (6 bases). The CDR3 extends over 17 amino acids. Germline CDR1 MGHRA, CDR2 YSYEKL. Deletions cut 4 bases from V and 4 bases from J, with 19 bases between. This CDR3 reads CASSPDPSDSSTGELFF. CDR3 DNA sequence: TGCGCCAGCAGCCCCGACCCTTCGGACAGCTCCACCGGGGAGCTGTTTTTT.

The J gene is TRBJ1-5, the V gene TRBV12-3 or TRBV12-4, with 7 bases identical to TRBD1. This CDR3 contains 15 residues. After removal of 4 bases from V and 4 bases from J, the junction contained 7 bases not matched to a gene. The CDR3 region is CASSSRDSLNQPQHF. The CDR3, as DNA: TGTGCCAGCAGTTCCCGGGACAGTCTAAATCAGCCCCAGCATTTT.

This clonotype turned up a few times. The rearrangement links TRBV9 to TRBJ2-5; D unclear. Trimming shortened V by 4 bases and J by 1 base, and 8 bases separated the two germline ends. CDR1 is SGDLS, CDR2 YYNGEE, per germline. The CDR3 is 13 amino acids. CDR3 loop: CASSPRVQETQYF. The CDR3 region has the DNA TGTGCCAGCAGCCCCCGGGTCCAAGAGACCCAGTACTTC. Filled out from reference TRBV9 and TRBJ2-5, the complete variable domain reads DSGVTQTPKHLITATGQRVTLRCSPRSGDLSVYWYQQSLDQGLQFLIQYYNGEERAKGNILERFSAQQFPDLHSELNLSSLELGDSALYFCASSPRVQETQYFGPGTRLLVL.

This clonotype was observed a few times. V usage is TRBV7-2 and J usage is TRBJ1-1, with 11 bases that match TRBD1. This CDR3 spans 15 amino acids. From germline, CDR1 is SGHTA and CDR2 FQGNSA. Losses at the gene ends were 4 bases for V and 4 bases for J; bases not matched to a gene: 5. The DNA for the CDR3 is TGTGCCAGCAGCTCTACCGGGACAGGGGGCACTGAAGCTTTCTTT. It translates to CASSSTGTGGTEAFF.

CDR3 sequence (DNA): TGTGCCAGCAGTTTAAGGGCGGGCAGTGAGCAGTTCTTC. It specifies CASSLRAGSEQFF. V and J are TRBV12-3 or TRBV12-4 and TRBJ2-1; tentative D call: TRBD2 (5 bases). The V end was cut by 2 bases, the J end by 9 bases, with 11 bases between. CDR3 length: 13 amino acids.

This clonotype was counted between two and nine times. J is TRBJ2-1 and V is TRBV6-2 or TRBV6-3; 8 nucleotides match TRBD2. The CDR3 runs to 11 residues. In germline, CDR1 is MNHEY, CDR2 SVGEGT. V trimming: 7 bases; J trimming: 10 bases; junction bases outside the gene matches: 3. The CDR3, as DNA: TGTGCCAGCACACTAGCGGAAGAGCAGTTCTTC. Amino acid sequence: CASTLAEEQFF.

This clonotype was recorded a few times. The chain combines TRBV7-9 with TRBJ2-7; tentatively, D is TRBD2 (5 bases). Trimming took off 2 bases at V and 6 bases at J, with 11 bases between the two ends. Germline V gene data show CDR1 as SEHNR and CDR2 as FQNEAQ (reference sequence). The CDR3 sequence is 13 residues long. CDR3 sequence (DNA): TGTGCCAGCAGCTTATCTTTAGGGAGCGAGCAGTACTTC. It specifies CASSLSLGSEQYF.

In its sample, this clonotype was seen a few times. The chain links TRBV7-9 to TRBJ2-3; D may be TRBD1 (5 bases). The CDR3 loop spans 15 amino acids. V was cut by 1 base and J by 3 bases, with 11 bases left in between. The germline CDR1 and CDR2 sequences are SEHNR and FQNEAQ (reference sequence). CDR3: CASSLEKRTTDTQYF. DNA of the CDR3: TGTGCCAGCAGCTTAGAGAAGAGGACAACAGATACGCAGTATTTT.

This clonotype occurred many times. The V and J genes are TRBV7-8 and TRBJ2-3; TRBD1 or TRBD2 may be the D gene (6 bases each). Germline V CDR1 and CDR2: SGHVS, FQNEAQ. This CDR3 spans 15 amino acids. Trimming took off 2 bases at V and 2 bases at J, with 11 bases between the two ends. CDR3 DNA: TGTGCCAGCAGCTTAATGGGGGGCAACACAGATACGCAGTATTTT. It translates to CASSLMGGNTDTQYF.

DNA of the CDR3: TGTGCCAGCAGCTCAAAGAACCTAGCGGGAATAGCAGATACGCAGTATTTT. This translates into CASSSKNLAGIADTQYF. The V gene is TRBV7-6, the J gene TRBJ2-3; 9 positions match TRBD2. The junction had 12 bases not matched to a gene; V was cut back by 4 bases and J by 4 bases. Germline V gene sequence: CDR1 SGHVS, CDR2 FNYEAQ. This CDR3 comprises 17 residues.

There are many counts of this clonotype. The chain combines TRBV29-1 with TRBJ1-6; possible D gene TRBD1, 5 bases. The length of the CDR3 is 13 residues. The V gene lost 4 bases and the J gene lost 5 bases, with 9 bases spanning the gap. The germline V gene has CDR1 SQVTM and CDR2 ANQGSEA. The CDR3 here is CSVAQGDNSPLHF. The CDR3 DNA sequence: TGCAGCGTTGCCCAAGGGGATAATTCACCCCTCCACTTT.

This clonotype was seen at least ten times. V usage is TRBV20-1 and J usage is TRBJ1-1, with D possibly TRBD1 on 5 matching bases. Trimming removed 4 bases from V and 3 bases from J, with 15 bases in between. CDR3 length: 14 amino acids. CDR1 and CDR2 from the germline V gene are DFQATT and SNEGSKA (reference sequence). In nucleotides, the CDR3 is TGCAGTGCTAAACAGATGGGGGTGGACACTGAAGCTTTCTTT. Translating it yields CSAKQMGVDTEAFF.

This clonotype has more than one count but fewer than ten. The chain links TRBV5-8 to TRBJ1-2; D unresolved. CDR3 length equals 17 residues. Germline lookup yields CDR1 SGHTS and CDR2 YDEGEE. V lost 0 bases and J lost 4, with 19 bases in between. The CDR3 nucleotides are TGTGCCAGCAGCTTGGAAGCCCGACCGGGGATCCGCTATGGCTACACCTTC. As protein: CASSLEARPGIRYGYTF.

This clonotype was found many times. The chain combines TRBV5-1 with TRBJ1-1; D remains unclear. V lost 0 bases to trimming and J lost 0 bases, with 9 bases between them. Germline CDR1 is SGHRS and CDR2 is YFSETQ. This CDR3 spans 15 amino acids. The CDR3 loop reads CASSLGTYLNTEAFF. The CDR3 bases are TGCGCCAGCAGCTTGGGGACCTATTTGAACACTGAAGCTTTCTTT.

This clonotype was detected many times. The chain carries TRBV5-1 and TRBJ1-1, with D possibly TRBD1 on 6 matching bases. V was cut by 6 bases and J by 4 bases, with 16 bases left in between. Germline CDR1 SGHRS, CDR2 YFSETQ. This CDR3 spans 14 amino acids. The CDR3 protein is CASTGSGATTEAFF. The CDR3 DNA reads TGCGCCAGCACGGGGTCAGGGGCTACCACTGAAGCTTTCTTT. Full variable domain (missing parts from reference TRBV5-1 and TRBJ1-1): KAGVTQTPRYLIKTRGQQVTLSCSPISGHRSVSWYQQTPGQGLQFLFEYFSETQRNKGNFPGRFSGRQFSNSRSEMNVSTLELGDSALYLCASTGSGATTEAFFGQGTRLTVV.

The rearrangement uses TRBV4-3 and TRBJ2-1; D unclear. The V gene lost 0 bases and the J gene lost 4 bases, with 13 bases spanning the gap. The germline V gene encodes CDR1 LGHNA and CDR2 YSLEER. There are 16 residues in the CDR3. DNA of the CDR3: TGCGCCAGCAGCCAAGATGTAGGACGCCTGTACAATGAGCAGTTCTTC. This sequence encodes CASSQDVGRLYNEQFF.

In this sample, this clonotype is medium-sized. This chain connects TRBV20-1 to TRBJ1-2, with D unresolved. V lost 0 bases and J 3 bases, leaving 20 bases between the germline ends. This CDR3 has 17 residues. Germline loops: CDR1 DFQATT, CDR2 SNEGSKA (reference sequence). This CDR3 is CSARDPWGTPGDYGYTF. The CDR3 DNA follows: TGCAGTGCTAGAGATCCCTGGGGAACCCCCGGTGACTATGGCTACACCTTC.

This rearrangement joins TRBV11-2 to TRBJ2-3; TRBD2 matches at 9 bases. Germline CDR1 is SGHAT and CDR2 is FQNNGV. This CDR3 is 16 amino acids long. Unmatched junction bases numbered 8, after V lost 0 bases and J lost 7 bases. CDR3 sequence (DNA): TGTGCCAGCAGCTTAGATCTCGCGGGGGGGCAAAATACGCAGTATTTT. This gives the protein CASSLDLAGGQNTQYF.